This entry features one TCR beta chain sequence. Antigen: not known. Germline assignment: CDR1 SGHNT and CDR2 YYREEE (reference sequence). This CDR3 is built from 15 residues. This sample was taken from a study of cytomegalovirus exposure and HLA in healthy donors. General observations from the study: Despite most TCR sequences being rare, some public TCRs occurred in many donors. HLA allele associations emerged for some 16,000 TCR beta sequences in a later analysis, at 0.05 false discovery rate.

Primers for the PCR totalled 60 Vbeta and 13 Jbeta. Data came from immunoSEQ multiplex PCR; TCRdb stores just in-frame clones and leaves some out. The sample carries 65,000 to 100,000 clones, more than 70% recorded once. The TCR originated in a man between 35 and 55 years old in good health and CMV-seronegative. Sequenced: PBMCs. The rearrangement links TRBV5-4 to TRBJ2-5; 7 nucleotides agree with TRBD1. The J call may not be correct, given that the DNA end is closer to TRBJ2-7. Written as DNA, the CDR3 is TGTGCCAGCAGCTTATCCGGGGACAGTACCTACGAGCAGTACTTC. This sequence encodes CASSLSGDSTYEQYF.